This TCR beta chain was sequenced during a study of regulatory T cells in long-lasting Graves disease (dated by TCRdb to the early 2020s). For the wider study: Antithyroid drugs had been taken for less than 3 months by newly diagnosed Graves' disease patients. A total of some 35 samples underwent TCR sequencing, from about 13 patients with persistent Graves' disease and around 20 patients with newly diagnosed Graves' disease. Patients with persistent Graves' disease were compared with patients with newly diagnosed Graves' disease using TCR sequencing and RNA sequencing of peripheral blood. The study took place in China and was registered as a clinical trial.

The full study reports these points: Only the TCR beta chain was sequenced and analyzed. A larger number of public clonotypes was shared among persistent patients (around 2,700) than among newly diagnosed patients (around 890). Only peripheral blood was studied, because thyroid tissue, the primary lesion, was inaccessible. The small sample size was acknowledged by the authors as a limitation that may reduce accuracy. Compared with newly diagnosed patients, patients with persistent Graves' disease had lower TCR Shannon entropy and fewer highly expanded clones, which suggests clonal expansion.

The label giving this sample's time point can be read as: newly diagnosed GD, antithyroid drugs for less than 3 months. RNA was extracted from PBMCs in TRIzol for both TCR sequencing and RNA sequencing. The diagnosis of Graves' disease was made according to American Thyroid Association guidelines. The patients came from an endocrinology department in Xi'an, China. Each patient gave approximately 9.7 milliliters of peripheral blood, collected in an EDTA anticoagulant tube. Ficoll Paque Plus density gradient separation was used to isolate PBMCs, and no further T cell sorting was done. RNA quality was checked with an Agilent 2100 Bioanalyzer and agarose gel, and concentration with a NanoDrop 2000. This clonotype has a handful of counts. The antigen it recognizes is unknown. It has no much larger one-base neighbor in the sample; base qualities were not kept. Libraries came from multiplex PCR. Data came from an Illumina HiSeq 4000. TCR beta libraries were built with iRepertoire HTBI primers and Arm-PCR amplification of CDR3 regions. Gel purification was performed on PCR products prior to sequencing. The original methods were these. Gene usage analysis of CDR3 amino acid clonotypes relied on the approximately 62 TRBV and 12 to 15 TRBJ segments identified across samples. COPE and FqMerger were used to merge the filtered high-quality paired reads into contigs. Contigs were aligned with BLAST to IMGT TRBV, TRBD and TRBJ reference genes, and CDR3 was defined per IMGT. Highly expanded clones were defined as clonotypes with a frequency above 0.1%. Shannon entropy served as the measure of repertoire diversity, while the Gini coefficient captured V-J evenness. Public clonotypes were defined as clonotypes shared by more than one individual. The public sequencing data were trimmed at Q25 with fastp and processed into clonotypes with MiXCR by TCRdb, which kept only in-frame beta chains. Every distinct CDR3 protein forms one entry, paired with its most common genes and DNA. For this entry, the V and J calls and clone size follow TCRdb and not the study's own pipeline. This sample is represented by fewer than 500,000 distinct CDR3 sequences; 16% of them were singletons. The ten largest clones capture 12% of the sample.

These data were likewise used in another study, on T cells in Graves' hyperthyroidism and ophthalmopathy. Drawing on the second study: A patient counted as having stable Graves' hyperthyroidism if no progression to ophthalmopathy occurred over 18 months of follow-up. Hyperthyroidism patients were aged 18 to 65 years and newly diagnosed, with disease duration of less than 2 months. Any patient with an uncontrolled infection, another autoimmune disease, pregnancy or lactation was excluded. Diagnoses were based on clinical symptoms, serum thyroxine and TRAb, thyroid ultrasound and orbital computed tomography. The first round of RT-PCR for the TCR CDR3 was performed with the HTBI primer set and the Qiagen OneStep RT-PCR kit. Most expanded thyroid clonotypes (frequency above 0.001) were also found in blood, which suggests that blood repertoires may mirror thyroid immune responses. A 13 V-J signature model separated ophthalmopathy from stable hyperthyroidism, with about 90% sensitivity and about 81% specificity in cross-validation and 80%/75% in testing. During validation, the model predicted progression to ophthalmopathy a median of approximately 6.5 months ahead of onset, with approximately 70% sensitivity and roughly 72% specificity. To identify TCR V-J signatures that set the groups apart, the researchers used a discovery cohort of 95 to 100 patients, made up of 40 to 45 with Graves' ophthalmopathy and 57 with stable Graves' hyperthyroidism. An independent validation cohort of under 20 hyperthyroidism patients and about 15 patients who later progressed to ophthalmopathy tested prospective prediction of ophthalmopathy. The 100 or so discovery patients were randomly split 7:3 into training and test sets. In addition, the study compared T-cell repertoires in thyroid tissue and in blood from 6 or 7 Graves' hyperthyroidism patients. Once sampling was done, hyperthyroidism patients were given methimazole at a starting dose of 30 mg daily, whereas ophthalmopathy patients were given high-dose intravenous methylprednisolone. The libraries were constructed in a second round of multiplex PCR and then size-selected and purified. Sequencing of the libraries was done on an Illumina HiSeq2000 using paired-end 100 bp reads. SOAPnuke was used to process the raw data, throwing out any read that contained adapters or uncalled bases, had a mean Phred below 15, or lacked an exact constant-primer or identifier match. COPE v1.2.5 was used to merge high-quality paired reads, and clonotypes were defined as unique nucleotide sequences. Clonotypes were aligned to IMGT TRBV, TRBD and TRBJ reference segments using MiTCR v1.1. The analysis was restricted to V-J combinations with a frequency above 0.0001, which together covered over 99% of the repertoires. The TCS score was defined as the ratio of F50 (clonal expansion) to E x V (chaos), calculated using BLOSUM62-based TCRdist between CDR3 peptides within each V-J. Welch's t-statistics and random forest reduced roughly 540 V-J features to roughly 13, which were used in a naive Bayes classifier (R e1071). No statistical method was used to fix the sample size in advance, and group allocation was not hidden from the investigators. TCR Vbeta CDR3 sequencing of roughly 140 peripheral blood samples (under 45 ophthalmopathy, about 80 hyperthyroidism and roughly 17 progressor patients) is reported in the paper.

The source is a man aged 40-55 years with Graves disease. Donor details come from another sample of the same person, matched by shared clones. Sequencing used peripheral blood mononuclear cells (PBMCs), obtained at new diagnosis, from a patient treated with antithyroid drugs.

The DNA sequence is TGTGCCACCAGCGTTGATGGGACAGGGGAGGACGAGCAGTACTTC. This is translated as CATSVDGTGEDEQYF. Recombination joined TRBV15 with TRBJ2-7; a stretch of 10 junction bases matches TRBD1. Measured from the cysteine to the phenylalanine, the CDR3 is 15 residues long. Just CDR3 DNA is preserved here, 45 bases in frame from base 1. As encoded in the germline V gene (reference sequence), CDR1 is LNHNV while CDR2 is YYDKDF. Germline trimming: 5 bases from V, 5 bases from J; junction bases outside gene matches: 9.